This TCR beta chain emerged from a study of T cell responses to AZD1222 COVID-19 vaccine. The CDR3 covers 17 residues. CDR1 LNHNV and CDR2 YYDKDF come from the germline V gene (reference sequence). J was trimmed by 5 bases and V by 6 bases; bases with no gene match: 12. Overall study findings and caveats: CD4 TCRs linked to vaccination spanned spike, dominating at 160-218 and 743-854. At baseline, seropositivity was found in only six or seven AZD1222 recipients.

In the case of this clone: Its antigen remains unidentified.

The repertoire was sequenced with immunoSEQ multiplex PCR; TCRdb's copy has only in-frame clones and lacks some. The sample yields around 150,000 clones, about 95% seen once. The sample consisted of peripheral blood, taken on day 0 of AZD1222 vaccination. This sequence originates from an adult in good health. The rearrangement joins TRBV15 to TRBJ2-3, with 12 positions matching TRBD2. This CDR3 is CATSTPRGLAGRDTQYF. Written as DNA, the CDR3 is TGTGCCACCAGTACCCCCCGTGGACTAGCGGGAAGAGATACGCAGTATTTT. The full variable domain, rest sourced from reference TRBV15 and TRBJ2-3, is DAMVIQNPRYQVTQFGKPVTLSCSQTLNHNVMYWYQQKSSQAPKLLFHYYDKDFNNEADTPDNFQSRRPNTSFCFLDIRSPGLGDTAMYLCATSTPRGLAGRDTQYFGPGTRLTVL.